The present T cell receptor (beta chain) was sequenced within a study of regulatory T cells in long-lasting Graves disease. Arm-PCR of CDR3 regions and iRepertoire HTBI primers were the basis on which TCR beta libraries were built. TCRdb independently ran MiXCR on the multiplex PCR reads; one entry per CDR3 protein. This sample has fewer than 450,000 distinct CDR3 sequences, with roughly 15% found just once. CDR1 and CDR2 from the germline V gene are LGHDT and YNNKEL (reference sequence). The V segment lost 0 bases and the J segment 3 bases; nucleotides outside the gene matches: 10. This CDR3 has 17 residues. This sample's time point: newly diagnosed GD, antithyroid drugs for less than 3 months. RNA from PBMCs was the source of the TCR library. The sample was also linked to a second study, of T cells in Graves' hyperthyroidism and ophthalmopathy. That study adds: In blood, most of the thyroid clonotypes expanded above 0.001 were also present.

This material consisted of peripheral blood mononuclear cells (PBMCs), taken at new diagnosis, from a patient treated with antithyroid drugs. The rearrangement uses TRBV3-1 and TRBJ1-1, with 7 bases lining up with TRBD1. The sequence was collected from a woman in her 40s with Graves disease. The CDR3 DNA reads TGTGCCAGCAGCCAAGAATTGTCACAGGGGAAGGACACTGAAGCTTTCTTT. Encoded protein: CASSQELSQGKDTEAFF.